The clone carrying this T cell receptor beta chain was seen only a few times. Its antigen is not identified. The sample belongs to a study of beta chain features in type 1 diabetes. Study observations and caveats: A moderate, significant TCRB CDR3 shortening appeared in type 1 diabetes across four CD4+ subsets.

Sorting of CD4+ naive, central memory, regulatory and stem cell-like memory cells was performed via CD45RO/CCR7/CD25/CD127/CD95/CD27. The authors reverse transcribed all of the isolated RNA, so sequencing captured expressed TCRB transcripts. Using immunoSEQ multiplex PCR, the repertoire was profiled, and TCRdb retains in-frame clones only, with some absent. The sample yields around 56,000 clones, roughly 50% seen once. Per germline, CDR1 MNHNY and CDR2 SVGAGI (reference sequence). The V gene end was trimmed by 7 bases and the J gene end by 2 bases; junction bases not matched to a gene: 7. CDR3 length equals 14 residues.

Sample: Tregs from blood. The clonotype comes from a woman in her thirties or forties with type 1 diabetes. This chain connects TRBV6-6 to TRBJ1-1, with 7 positions matching TRBD1. This CDR3 is CASMLGTANTEAFF. In nucleotides, the CDR3 is TGTGCCAGCATGCTCGGGACAGCTAACACTGAAGCTTTCTTT.